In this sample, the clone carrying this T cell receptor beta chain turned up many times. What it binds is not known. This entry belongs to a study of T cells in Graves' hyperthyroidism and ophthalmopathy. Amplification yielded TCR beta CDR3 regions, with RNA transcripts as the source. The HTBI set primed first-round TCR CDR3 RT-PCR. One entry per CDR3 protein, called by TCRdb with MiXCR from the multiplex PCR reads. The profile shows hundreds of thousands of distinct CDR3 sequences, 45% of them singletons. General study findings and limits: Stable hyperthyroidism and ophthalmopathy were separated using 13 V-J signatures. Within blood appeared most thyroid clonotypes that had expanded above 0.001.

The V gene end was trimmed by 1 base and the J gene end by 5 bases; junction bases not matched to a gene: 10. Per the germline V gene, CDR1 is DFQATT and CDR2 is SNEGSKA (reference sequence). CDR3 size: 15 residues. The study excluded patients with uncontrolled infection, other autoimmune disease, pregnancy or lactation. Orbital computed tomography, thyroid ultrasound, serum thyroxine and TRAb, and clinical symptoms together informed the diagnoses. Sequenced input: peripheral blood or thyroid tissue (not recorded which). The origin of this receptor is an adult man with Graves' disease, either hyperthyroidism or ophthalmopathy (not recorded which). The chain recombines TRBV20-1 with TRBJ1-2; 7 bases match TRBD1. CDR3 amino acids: CSARVGQRHSYGYTF. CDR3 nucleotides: TGCAGTGCTAGAGTGGGACAGAGACATTCTTATGGCTACACCTTC.